This is a list of T cell receptor beta chains from one sample in a study of monozygotic twins with inflammatory bowel disease. TCRdb derives one entry per CDR3 protein from the 5' RACE reads, leaving out DNA. Recorded for this sample: around 410,000 distinct CDR3 sequences. Sequences were obtained from blood. These receptors all come from a human donor with ulcerative colitis or Crohn's disease, or a healthy co-twin of an affected twin (not recorded which). CDR3s include the opening cysteine and the closing phenylalanine or tryptophan. Fields, in order: J gene, V gene, CDR3 protein.

J: TRBJ2-7; V: TRBV29-1; CDR3: CSVFLSGASLSYEQYF
J: TRBJ1-1; V: TRBV29-1; CDR3: CSVVYGGPNTEAFF
J: TRBJ1-5; V: TRBV12-3/TRBV12-4; CDR3: CASSLRTGAFQPQHF
J: TRBJ2-2; V: TRBV27; CDR3: CASSPQSWYSEGTGELFF
J: TRBJ2-3; V: TRBV5-1; CDR3: CASSGGLAGGRDTQYF
J: TRBJ1-1; V: TRBV4-3; CDR3: CASSQGRQGREAFF
J: TRBJ1-2; V: TRBV29-1; CDR3: CSVELGQGSRGYTF
J: TRBJ2-2; V: TRBV5-1; CDR3: CASKYGTGGEGNTGELFF
J: TRBJ1-6; V: TRBV7-2; CDR3: CASSSWTETNSPLHF
J: TRBJ2-7; V: TRBV10-2; CDR3: CASSIERQSYEQYF
J: TRBJ2-2; V: TRBV2; CDR3: CASNPGGTNTGELFF
J: TRBJ1-4; V: TRBV7-2; CDR3: CASSYWEGEKLFF
J: TRBJ2-3; V: TRBV11-2; CDR3: CASSPLADTQYF
J: TRBJ2-1; V: TRBV29-1; CDR3: CSVEDERGILLNEQFF
J: TRBJ1-2; V: TRBV4-1; CDR3: CASSQVPPGQGPYGYTF
J: TRBJ2-1; V: TRBV20-1; CDR3: CSARDPGTSTYNEQFF
J: TRBJ2-3; V: TRBV6-1; CDR3: CASKRAFGTDTQYF
J: TRBJ2-3; V: TRBV6-1; CDR3: CASGRGDRTDTQYF
J: TRBJ1-5; V: TRBV4-2; CDR3: CASSQEGTGNQPQHF
J: TRBJ2-5; V: TRBV5-6; CDR3: CASSSTDKETQYF
J: TRBJ1-1; V: TRBV6-2/TRBV6-3; CDR3: CASTNPPNTEAFF
J: TRBJ1-1; V: TRBV10-3; CDR3: CAISEDLDKISEAFF
J: TRBJ2-1; V: TRBV30; CDR3: CAWSVSLRGGNNEQFF
J: TRBJ2-7; V: TRBV3-1; CDR3: CASSQEGYWEQYF
J: TRBJ2-1; V: TRBV20-1; CDR3: CSARDVDRGHNEQFF
J: TRBJ2-7; V: TRBV5-1; CDR3: CASSLVDTTLHDEQYF
J: TRBJ2-7; V: TRBV3-1; CDR3: CASSQDVTSGSYEQYF
J: TRBJ1-1; V: TRBV19; CDR3: CASSGTAGTEAFF
J: TRBJ2-3; V: TRBV15; CDR3: CATSGRTTTDTQYF
J: TRBJ1-1; V: TRBV19; CDR3: CASSIGSSSTEAFF
J: TRBJ2-7; V: TRBV28; CDR3: CASSSTANEQYF
J: TRBJ2-3; V: TRBV3-1; CDR3: CASSQSSGTSGRQTQYF
J: TRBJ1-6; V: TRBV7-2; CDR3: CASSLLGAQPLHF
J: TRBJ2-1; V: TRBV24-1; CDR3: CATSDPSGRDFDEQFF
J: TRBJ2-5; V: TRBV10-3; CDR3: CAISESIMDSPPAQYF
J: TRBJ2-1; V: TRBV4-2; CDR3: CASSQGLEQFF
J: TRBJ1-1; V: TRBV12-3/TRBV12-4; CDR3: CASSLAVSEATHTEAFF
J: TRBJ2-7; V: TRBV29-1; CDR3: CSVQTAREQYF
J: TRBJ2-7; V: TRBV7-2; CDR3: CASSPEIRHGTSAQYF
J: TRBJ2-1; V: TRBV2; CDR3: CASREPMDNEQFF
J: TRBJ1-5; V: TRBV6-5; CDR3: CASSSQGVGISNQPQHF
J: TRBJ1-2; V: TRBV11-2; CDR3: CASSSYRGPFYGYTF
J: TRBJ1-1; V: TRBV5-1; CDR3: CASSANRGIFNTEAFF
J: TRBJ1-1; V: TRBV20-1; CDR3: CSAATGFVRNTEAFF
J: TRBJ2-6; V: TRBV6-2/TRBV6-3; CDR3: CASSYPSPQPGANVLTF
J: TRBJ2-2; V: TRBV11-3; CDR3: CASSPGLASGELFF
J: TRBJ1-4; V: TRBV11-2; CDR3: CASSSYSRDSNEKLFF
J: TRBJ1-5; V: TRBV27; CDR3: CASSLTRSSQPQHF
J: TRBJ2-7; V: TRBV5-6; CDR3: CVSSFFVSGRTVDEQYF
J: TRBJ2-7; V: TRBV6-2/TRBV6-3; CDR3: CASSYSSRGQDEQYF
J: TRBJ1-2; V: TRBV6-6; CDR3: CASSLDDGYTF
J: TRBJ1-6; V: TRBV11-2; CDR3: CASIGAHNSPLHF
J: TRBJ2-1; V: TRBV11-1; CDR3: CASSFPVRLAGGSYNEQFF
J: TRBJ2-7; V: TRBV7-3; CDR3: CASSRSPGGAYEQYF
J: TRBJ1-6; V: TRBV12-3/TRBV12-4; CDR3: CASRLMGRSPLHF
J: TRBJ2-1; V: TRBV10-2; CDR3: CASTERLAGGHEQFF